A single sample gave rise to the 12 T cell receptor beta chains below, sequenced in a study of post-analysis software for immune sequencing data. General study results and limits: The five TRBV segments detected at higher frequency in patients than in controls included TRBV5-6, TRBV5-1 and TRBV20-1.

TCR beta cDNA libraries had unique molecular identifiers. From the PCR reads, TCRdb called clonotypes with MiXCR, one entry per CDR3 protein. The data hold 350,000 to 500,000 distinct CDR3 sequences, with approximately 38% observed a single time. Their recognized antigens are unknown. Sequences were obtained from blood. Receptor source: a girl aged 2 to 10 with multiple sclerosis.

J is TRBJ2-1 and V is TRBV10-3; D not resolved. The CDR3 is made up of 11 amino acids. V was clipped by 5 bases and J by 6 bases, with 5 bases between them. Per germline, CDR1 ENHRY and CDR2 SYGVKD. CDR3: CAISRGNEQFF. In DNA, the CDR3 is TGTGCCATCAGTAGAGGCAATGAGCAGTTCTTC.

This clonotype was picked up a small number of times. This CDR3 is CASSYSDSGGYIQYF. The CDR3 DNA reads as TGTGCCAGCAGTTACTCGGATAGCGGGGGTTACATTCAGTACTTC. The gene calls are TRBV6-5 and TRBJ2-4; TRBD2 matches 9 bases. The CDR3 loop spans 15 amino acids. Germline V lookup: CDR1 MNHEY, CDR2 SVGAGI. V lost 0 bases, J lost 8 bases, and 5 bases stayed unmatched.

The gene calls are TRBV7-8 and TRBJ2-7, with a tentative D call TRBD2 (5 bases). The CDR3 covers 13 residues. V was trimmed by 3 bases and J by 7 bases, leaving 13 bases between them. The germline CDR1 and CDR2 sequences are SGHVS and FQNEAQ. CDR3: CASSFHNRGEQYF. The CDR3 DNA reads as TGTGCCAGCAGCTTCCATAACCGGGGAGAGCAGTACTTC.

V usage is TRBV7-8 and J usage is TRBJ2-1, with 7 positions matching TRBD2. This CDR3 region has 13 residues. V shed 0 bases, J shed 9 bases, and the junction held 2 bases outside the gene matches. Germline V gives CDR1 SGHVS, CDR2 FQNEAQ. In DNA form, the CDR3 reads TGTGCCAGCAGCTTAGCGGGGGGGAGTGAGCAGTTCTTC. This encodes CASSLAGGSEQFF.

The sample holds a few counts of this clonotype. Here the CDR3 DNA reads TGTGCCATCAGTGAGTTTAGCACCGAGCAGTACTTC. Protein product: CAISEFSTEQYF. V usage is TRBV10-3 and J usage is TRBJ2-5; D is ambiguous. The J call may be in error: the DNA end matches TRBJ2-7 better. Germline CDR1 reads ENHRY; CDR2 reads SYGVKD. The CDR3 contains 12 residues.

The chain recombines TRBV12-3 or TRBV12-4 with TRBJ1-2, with D perhaps TRBD1 (6 bases). This CDR3 has 15 residues. V lost 6 bases and J lost 9, with 23 bases in between. The CDR3 region has the DNA TGTGCCAGCAGCCAAACGGGGGGCGGACCGAGTAGCTACACCTTC. This gives the protein CASSQTGGGPSSYTF.

The DNA for the CDR3 is TGTGCCAGCAGCCAAGGGTTCGTCGGCAGAGCGAGCAAAAACATTCAGTACTTC. It is translated as CASSQGFVGRASKNIQYF. This rearrangement joins TRBV14 to TRBJ2-4, with D unresolved. V was pared by 1 base and J by 3 bases, with 19 bases between. This CDR3 comprises 18 residues. Looked up from germline, CDR1 is SGHDN and CDR2 is FVKESK.

The chain joins TRBV20-1 to TRBJ1-4, with D unclear. From germline, CDR1 is DFQATT and CDR2 SNEGSKA (reference sequence). The CDR3 has 11 residues. V was trimmed by 1 base and J by 8 bases, leaving 5 bases between them. CDR3 loop: CSARGGEKLFF. The DNA for the CDR3 is TGCAGTGCTAGAGGAGGAGAAAAACTGTTTTTT.

This chain links TRBV28 with TRBJ1-2; maybe TRBD1 (6 bases). The CDR3 sequence is 17 residues long. The germline gives CDR1 MDHEN, CDR2 SYDVKM. V shed 7 bases and J shed 4 bases, with 25 bases lying between them. The CDR3 loop reads CASNLPGAGLKGYGYTF. The CDR3, as DNA: TGTGCCAGCAATCTTCCAGGGGCGGGGTTGAAGGGCTATGGCTACACCTTC.

V usage is TRBV12-3 or TRBV12-4 and J usage is TRBJ1-2, with D hard to call. This CDR3 region has 14 residues. Trimming took off 3 bases at V and 3 bases at J, with 11 bases between the two ends. In nucleotides, the CDR3 is TGTGCCAGCAGTTTTGGAGGGATCGACTATGGCTACACCTTC. Translating gives CASSFGGIDYGYTF.

The V and J genes are TRBV7-2 and TRBJ1-2; 7 bases map to TRBD1. The CDR3 contains 15 residues. The junction had 10 bases not matched to a gene; V was cut back by 6 bases and J by 3 bases. Germline lookup yields CDR1 SGHTA and CDR2 FQGNSA. The CDR3 reads CASRDSTGAYYGYTF. DNA of the CDR3: TGTGCCAGCAGGGACTCCACAGGGGCCTACTATGGCTACACCTTC. The complete variable domain, with remaining parts taken from reference TRBV7-2 and TRBJ1-2, reads GAGVSQSPSNKVTEKGKDVELRCDPISGHTALYWYRQSLGQGLEFLIYFQGNSAPDKSGLPSDRFSAERTGGSVSTLTIQRTQQEDSAVYLCASRDSTGAYYGYTFGSGTRLTVV.

This clonotype was detected many times. The chain recombines TRBV4-3 with TRBJ1-1; a possible D gene is TRBD1 (5 bases). The CDR3 runs 16 residues. The V end was cut by 0 bases, the J end by 5 bases, with 16 bases between. Germline V lookup: CDR1 LGHNA, CDR2 YSLEER. The CDR3 sequence is CASSQDGRPGETEAFF. The CDR3 bases are TGCGCCAGCAGCCAAGATGGGAGGCCGGGGGAGACTGAAGCTTTCTTT.